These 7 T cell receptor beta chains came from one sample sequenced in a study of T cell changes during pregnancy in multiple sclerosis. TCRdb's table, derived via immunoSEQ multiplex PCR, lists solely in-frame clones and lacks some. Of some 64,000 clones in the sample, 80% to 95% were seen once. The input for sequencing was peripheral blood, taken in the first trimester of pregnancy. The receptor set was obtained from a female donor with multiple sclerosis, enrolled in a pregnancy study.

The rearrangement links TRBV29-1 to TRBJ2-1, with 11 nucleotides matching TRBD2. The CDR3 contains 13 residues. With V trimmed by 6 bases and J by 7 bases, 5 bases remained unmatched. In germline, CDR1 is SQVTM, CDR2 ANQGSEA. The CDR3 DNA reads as TGCAGCGTAGTAGCGGGAGGGATGAATGAGCAGTTCTTC. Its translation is CSVVAGGMNEQFF.

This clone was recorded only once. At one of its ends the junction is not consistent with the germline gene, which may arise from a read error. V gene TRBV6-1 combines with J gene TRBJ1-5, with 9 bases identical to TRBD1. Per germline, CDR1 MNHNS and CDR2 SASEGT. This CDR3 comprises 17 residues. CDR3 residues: CASREVGTGTKDQPQHF. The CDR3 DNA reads TGTGCCAGCAGGGAAGTGGGGACAGGGACAAAGGATCAGCCCCAGCATTTT.

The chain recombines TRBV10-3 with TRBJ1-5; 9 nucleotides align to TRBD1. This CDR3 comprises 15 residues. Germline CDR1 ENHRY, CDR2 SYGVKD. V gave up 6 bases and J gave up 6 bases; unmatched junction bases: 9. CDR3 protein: CAISEGQGRIQPQHF. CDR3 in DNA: TGTGCCATCAGCGAGGGACAGGGCCGAATTCAGCCCCAGCATTTT.

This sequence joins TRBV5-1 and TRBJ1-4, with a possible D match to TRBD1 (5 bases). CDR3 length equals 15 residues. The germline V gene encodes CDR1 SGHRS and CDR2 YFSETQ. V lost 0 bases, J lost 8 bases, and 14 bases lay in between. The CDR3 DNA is TGCGCCAGCAGCTTGGTTTCAGGGTTTGGAGAAAAACTGTTTTTT. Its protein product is CASSLVSGFGEKLFF.

The CDR3 region has the DNA TGTGCCAGCAATAGGGACAGGGAGGGCGGCTACACCTTC. Amino acid sequence: CASNRDREGGYTF. The chain combines TRBV6-1 with TRBJ1-2; TRBD1 matches at 9 bases. CDR1 is MNHNS and CDR2 is SASEGT in the germline V gene. The ends lost 7 bases at V and 8 bases at J; junction bases unmatched: 8. The CDR3 is 13 amino acids.

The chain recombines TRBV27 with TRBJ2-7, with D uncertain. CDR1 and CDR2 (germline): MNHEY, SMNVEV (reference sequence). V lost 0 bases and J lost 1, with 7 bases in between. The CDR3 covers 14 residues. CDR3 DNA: TGTGCCAGCAGTTTATCCCGAGGATCCTACGAGCAGTACTTC. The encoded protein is CASSLSRGSYEQYF.

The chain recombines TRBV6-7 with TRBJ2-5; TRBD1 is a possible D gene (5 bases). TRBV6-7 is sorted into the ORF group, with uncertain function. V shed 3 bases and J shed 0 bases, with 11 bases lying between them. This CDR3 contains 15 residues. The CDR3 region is CASSYSGRDQETQYF. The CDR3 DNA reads TGTGCCAGCAGTTATTCAGGCAGGGACCAAGAGACCCAGTACTTC.